The next 6 T cell receptor beta chains were all read from a single sample in a study of blood T cell repertoires in COVID-19. The repertoire was sequenced with immunoSEQ multiplex PCR; TCRdb's copy has only in-frame clones and lacks some. This repertoire shows some 250,000 clones, over 75% found once; its top ten account for approximately 2%. Sequencing was done on a sample of PBMCs or T cells enriched from blood (not recorded which). The source is a woman aged 45-60 years who had recovered from COVID-19.

The chain uses TRBV5-8 and TRBJ2-2; no clear D. Looked up from germline, CDR1 is SGHTS and CDR2 is YDEGEE. The CDR3 is 12 amino acids. V was shortened by 2 bases and J by 7 bases, with 6 bases between the two germline ends. The CDR3 nucleotides read TGTGCCAGCAGCTTTTTCCGCGGGGAGCTGTTTTTT. As protein: CASSFFRGELFF.

The CDR3 spells CASSYEGQGYQPQHF. CDR3 bases: TGTGCCAGCAGTTATGAGGGACAGGGGTATCAGCCCCAGCATTTT. V and J are TRBV6-2 or TRBV6-3 and TRBJ1-5, with 10 bases fitting TRBD1. The V gene end was trimmed by 3 bases and the J gene end by 5 bases; junction bases not matched to a gene: 4. CDR1 MNHEY and CDR2 SVGEGT come from the germline V gene. The CDR3 covers 15 residues.

The chain combines TRBV4-1 with TRBJ2-5, with 11 bases aligning to TRBD1. The CDR3 spans 15 residues. V lost 3 bases and J lost 5; bases outside the gene matches: 5. The germline gives CDR1 MGHRA, CDR2 YSYEKL. The CDR3 loop reads CASSQWTGGGETQYF. The CDR3 region has the DNA TGCGCCAGCAGCCAGTGGACAGGGGGCGGCGAGACCCAGTACTTC.

The genes are TRBV7-9 and TRBJ2-1; D is unclear. Germline values: CDR1 SEHNR, CDR2 FQNEAQ (reference sequence). Trimming removed 2 bases at V and 0 bases at J, with 8 bases between. The CDR3 loop spans 15 amino acids. The CDR3 coding sequence is TGTGCCAGCAGCTTAAAGACTCCCTCCTACAATGAGCAGTTCTTC. Amino acid sequence: CASSLKTPSYNEQFF.

The chain joins TRBV18 to TRBJ1-6; maybe TRBD1 (5 bases). V was trimmed by 3 bases and J by 5 bases, leaving 8 bases between them. CDR1 is KGHSH and CDR2 is LQKENI in the germline V gene. The CDR3 contains 14 residues. CDR3 nucleotides: TGTGCCAGCTCACCGACAGATCATAATTCACCCCTCCACTTT. Its translation is CASSPTDHNSPLHF.

With respect to this clone: Other DNA variants within this sample encode the same CDR3. The DNA for the CDR3 is TGTGCCAGCAGCCAAGATACAGCCGGCTCTGGGGCCAACGTCCTGACTTTC. It yields the protein CASSQDTAGSGANVLTF. The gene calls are TRBV3-1 (or the pseudogene TRBV3-2) and TRBJ2-6; D is uncertain. CDR1 and CDR2 (germline): LGHDT, YNNKEL (reference sequence). The germline V and J ends were trimmed by 0 bases and 0 bases, with 9 bases remaining between them. The CDR3 sequence is 17 residues long.